This TCR beta chain was recovered during a study of cytomegalovirus exposure and HLA in healthy donors (dated by TCRdb to about 2017). Looking at the study overall: An earlier analysis of some 500 of the donors reported approximately 300 Gb of sequence data and roughly 100 million unique TCR beta sequences from around 200 million T cells. Every discovery cohort repertoire had been produced on one sequencing platform. The number of typed donors differed by locus: about 620-640 for A, B, C, DRB1 and DQB1; approximately 530 for DQA1; roughly 600 for DPA1; and around 450 for DPB1. Rather than drawing on any new phenotypic data, the later analysis identified candidate immune exposures from TCR beta sequences and the way those sequences occurred across donors. Donor age, sex, ethnicity and CMV serostatus were compiled alongside the repertoire data. An early release covering about 600 HLA-typed donors comprised about 310 gigabases of sequencing data and approximately 80 million unique TCR sequences. The study used immunosequencing to profile the T cell repertoires of approximately 690 subjects and linked those repertoires to cytomegalovirus serostatus. An earlier analysis of more than 450 of the donors used high-throughput TCR beta sequencing to judge whether each TCR beta V gene segment behaved as functional or pseudogenic. To predict cytomegalovirus infection status, the study brought together high-throughput TCR immunosequencing, statistical association of individual TCRs with disease status, and machine learning. Roughly five DR-DQ haplotypes were handled as single units for association and clustering, since linkage in the cohort was strong. A later genetic analysis used genome-wide SNP genotypes for about 55% of the 666 donors, treating that subset as a discovery cohort. Along with the approximately 670-subject first cohort, a separate validation cohort of over a hundred different subjects was used. The study was designed to test whether signatures of past pathogen exposure could be identified by cataloging public T cell receptors. Among some 410 genotyped donors of the cohort, an average of about 240,000 unique TCR beta nucleotide sequences were sequenced per donor, roughly 18% of them non-productive. Of the approximately 400 genotyped donors, 81% were placed in the genetic ancestry cluster associated with self-reported Caucasian donors. A later analysis re-analyzed previously published TCR beta repertoires from about 600 donors and added high-resolution HLA genotyping to study TCR occurrence patterns. HLA typing included class I and class II loci at four-digit resolution.

Remarks on this clone: Its antigen remains undetermined. No quality values exist for individual bases; no much larger clone is one base distant.

Library preparation used the immunoSEQ multiplex PCR assay. A mixture of 60 forward primers for TCR Vbeta segments and 13 reverse primers for TCR Jbeta segments was used in the multiplex PCR. The CDR3 region of rearranged TCR beta genes was amplified from genomic DNA with a multiplex PCR assay. Amplified TCR beta libraries were sequenced as 87-base-pair reads on the Illumina HiSeq System. Per the source publication's procedure: Across the 500 to 700 repertoires, a later analysis counted roughly 77 million unique TCR beta chains, 9.5 million to 12 million of which were shared by at least two donors. To remove PCR and sequencing errors, raw reads were error-corrected and collapsed into unique sequences using a nearest-neighbor algorithm that merged closely related sequences. Alignment of CDR3 sequences to IMGT reference sequences was used to assign V, D and J gene segments. For a sequence to be retained, a match of at least six nucleotides was required to both a V gene segment and a J gene segment. A rearrangement was called productive if the CDR3 had no stop codons and remained in frame with V and J, and every other rearrangement was called non-productive. Following IMGT convention, CDR3 was defined as the stretch from the second conserved V-encoded cysteine up to the conserved J-encoded phenylalanine. In an earlier analysis of just under 600 of the donors, sequences lacking an unambiguous match to a single V gene segment were excluded. An earlier analysis of some 500 of the donors classified V segments as functional when productive rearrangements were above 56.7% and as segregating when the standard deviation between donors was above 5%. A statistical classification framework was built to diagnose cytomegalovirus status from the catalog of TCR beta chain sequences. In a later analysis, TCR nucleotide sequences were compared against IMGT/GENE-DB human TR gene sequences so that V and J genes could be assigned. Using the TCRdist pipeline, a later analysis assigned CDR3 sequences along with most-parsimonious VDJ recombination scenarios. A later analysis defined each TCR beta chain by its CDR3 amino acid sequence plus V-gene family, and excluded reads lacking a unique V-gene family. In a later analysis, several hundred highly shared, low-generation-probability nucleotide sequences were removed to address suspected cross-contamination and a sequencing artifact. A later analysis calculated a clonal expansion index for each public chain from normalized within-repertoire ranks of inferred template counts. Generation probabilities in a later analysis came from a VDJ recombination model fitted to out-of-frame rearrangements, and those results were checked against IGoR. A later analysis scored TCR-TCR, TCR-HLA and TCR-CMV co-occurrence with hypergeometric tests, applying a repertoire-size bias correction to TCR pairs. In a later analysis, false discovery rates were estimated by permuting HLA or CMV assignments 20 times. In a later analysis, co-occurring TCRs were grouped using DBSCAN, with TCRdist sequence similarity added in when clustering inside HLA-allele-positive subsets. Repertoires with fewer than 30,000 or more than 120,000 public chains, plus five repertoires with anomalous nucleotide sharing, were excluded from co-occurrence clustering. The table comes from immuneACCESS by way of TCRdb, which keeps in-frame sequences with V and J called. Part of the clones is missing from these tables; in studies checked, under half for an unresolved V gene and the rest for unknown reasons. V and J calls and clone size follow that table, whereas D and trimming were derived from the DNA. The sample contains tens of thousands of clones, about two thirds of them found a single time. Just over 8% of the sample is taken by the ten largest.

Broader findings and caveats from the paper: An association between a missense DCLRE1C variant and V-gene and J-gene trimming of TCR beta chains was found in a later genetic analysis and replicated in an independent cohort. The earlier analysis of 587 of the donors excluded roughly 16 rarely observed V segments, including chromosome 9 orphons, because counts were too low. The sequencing pipeline was judged likely to have produced a cluster of highly shared sequence variants as a technical artifact. The study gave a list of under 200 TCR beta chains associated with cytomegalovirus. In a later analysis, around 17,000 TCR beta sequences were associated with specific HLA alleles at a false discovery rate of 0.05. Because the 87-base-pair reads could not distinguish some IMGT-functional V segments, including TRBV6-2 and TRBV6-3, those segments were excluded. When HLA alleles, especially DR and DQ, strongly co-occurred, attributing TCR associations to individual alleles was difficult. The presence/absence analyses assumed that sequencing depth was roughly uniform across donors, and that assumption may not be true. Compared with equally common non-associated chains, HLA-associated TCR beta chains in a later analysis were more clonally expanded and had lower generation probabilities. In an earlier analysis of around 600 of the donors, most TCR beta V segments were observed in productive rearrangements about 87% or about 30% of the time, broadly matching IMGT annotations. The authors suggested that the approach could potentially be extended to other disease states and immunological phenotypes. According to a later analysis, parvovirus B19, influenza, CMV and Epstein-Barr virus appeared linked to several top co-occurrence clusters. A few of the identified cytomegalovirus-associated TCR beta chains were confirmed in vitro to be specific for cytomegalovirus antigens. A later genetic analysis reported fewer N-insertions in productive TCRs among donors in an Asian-associated ancestry cluster than the roughly 620-donor mean. For the cohort, immune exposure information was limited to CMV serostatus. Because HLA typing was missing for some donors at each locus, association tests included only the typed subset. In this cohort, only TCR beta chains were sequenced, and detectable features were limited by the absence of alpha or paired-chain data. According to a later analysis, most CMV-associated TCR beta chains appeared to be HLA-restricted, and the HLA associations seemed to be driven largely by CMV exposure. Correlated functional status among segregating V segments might be attributable to linkage disequilibrium, but an unknown experimental factor could not be ruled out. Cytomegalovirus status was reported to be diagnosed by the classifier with high specificity and sensitivity in both the original and validation cohorts. In a later analysis, TCR association rates were found to vary across HLA loci, with the most associated TCRs seen for DRB1 alleles and the fewest for HLA-C alleles. A further reported finding was that TCR beta sequences accurately predicted the HLA-A and HLA-B alleles for most subjects in the first cohort. Across donors, most TCR sequences were observed very rarely, whereas some public TCRs were present in many individuals.

The CDR3 sequence holds 16 residues, the cysteine and phenylalanine included. Only the CDR3 DNA is retained, 48 bases long and in frame from the first base. Trimming accounts for 2 bases at V and 2 bases at J, while the number of junction bases matched to no gene is 6. CDR1 SGHRS and CDR2 YFSETQ are derived from the germline V gene. The cohort was made up of approximately 670 healthy bone marrow donors. All cohort members were sampled while nominally healthy, although unrecorded immune exposures were likely present. The donor was CMV seronegative and belonged to the group of over 300 seronegative cohort members. Each donor provided a peripheral blood sample, and peripheral blood mononuclear cells were used for TCR beta sequencing. The Qiagen DNeasy Blood Extraction Kit was used to extract genomic DNA from the blood cell samples.

The TCR sequence derives from a man aged 55 to 70 in good health and CMV-seronegative. Input material: PBMCs. The chain was built from TRBV5-1 and TRBJ2-5, and 10 bases in between align with TRBD1. Here the CDR3 is given as CASSLQGQGSQETQYF. At the DNA level, the sequence is TGCGCCAGCAGCTTACAGGGACAGGGGTCACAAGAGACCCAGTACTTC.